This TCR beta chain originates from a study of lymphopenia after photon versus proton radiotherapy. Findings and limits, study-wide: Under photons, naive T cells and diversity fell while effector/memory populations rose.

On this clone: Antigen unknown.

Per the germline V gene, CDR1 is SGHTA and CDR2 is FQGNSA. The CDR3 is 11 residues long. The V gene lost 4 bases and the J gene lost 6 bases, with 5 bases spanning the gap. Only in-frame clones appear in the TCRdb table, and some are missing; sequencing was by immunoSEQ multiplex PCR. This sample has about 68,000 clones, with roughly 91% found just once. This material consisted of peripheral blood, taken from a patient treated with photon-based radiotherapy. This TCR was recovered from a woman aged 70-85 years with pancreatic cancer. This chain uses TRBV7-2 with TRBJ2-3; D unresolved. The CDR3 sequence is CASSSSDTQYF. The DNA for the CDR3 is TGTGCCAGCAGCTCCTCGGATACGCAGTATTTT.